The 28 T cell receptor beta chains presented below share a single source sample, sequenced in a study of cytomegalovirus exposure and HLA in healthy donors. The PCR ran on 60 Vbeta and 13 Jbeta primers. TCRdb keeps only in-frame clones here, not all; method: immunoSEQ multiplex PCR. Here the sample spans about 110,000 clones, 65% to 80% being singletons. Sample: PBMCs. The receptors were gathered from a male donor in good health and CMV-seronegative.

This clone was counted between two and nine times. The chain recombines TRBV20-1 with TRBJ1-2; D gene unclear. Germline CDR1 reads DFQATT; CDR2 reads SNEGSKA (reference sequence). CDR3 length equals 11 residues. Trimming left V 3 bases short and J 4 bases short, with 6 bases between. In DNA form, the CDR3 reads TGCAGTGCTAGTCATAGCTATGGCTACACCTTC. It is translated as CSASHSYGYTF.

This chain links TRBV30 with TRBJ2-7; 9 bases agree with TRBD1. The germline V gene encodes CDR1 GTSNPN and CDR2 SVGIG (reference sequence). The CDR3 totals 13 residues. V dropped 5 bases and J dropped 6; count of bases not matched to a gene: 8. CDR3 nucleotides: TGTGCCTGGGGGACGGGACAGGGACCCGAGCAGTACTTC. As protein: CAWGTGQGPEQYF.

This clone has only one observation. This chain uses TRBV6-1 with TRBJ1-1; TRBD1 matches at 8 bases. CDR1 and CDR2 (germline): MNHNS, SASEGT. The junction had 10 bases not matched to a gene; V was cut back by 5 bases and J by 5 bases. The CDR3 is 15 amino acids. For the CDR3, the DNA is TGTGCCAGCAGTCGGGACAGGTCGGGTAAGACTGAAGCTTTCTTT. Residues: CASSRDRSGKTEAFF.

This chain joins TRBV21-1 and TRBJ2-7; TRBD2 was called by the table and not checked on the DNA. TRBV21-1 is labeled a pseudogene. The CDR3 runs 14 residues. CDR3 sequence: CASSKEEGSYEQYF. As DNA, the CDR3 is TGTGCCAGCAGCAAAGAGGAGGGGTCCTACGAGCAGTACTTC.

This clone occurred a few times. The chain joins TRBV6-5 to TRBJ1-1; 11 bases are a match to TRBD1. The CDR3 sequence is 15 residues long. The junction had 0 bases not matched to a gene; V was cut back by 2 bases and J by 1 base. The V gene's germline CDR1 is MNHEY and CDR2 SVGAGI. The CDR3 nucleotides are TGTGCCAGCAGTTACGGACAGGGGGCGAACACTGAAGCTTTCTTT. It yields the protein CASSYGQGANTEAFF.

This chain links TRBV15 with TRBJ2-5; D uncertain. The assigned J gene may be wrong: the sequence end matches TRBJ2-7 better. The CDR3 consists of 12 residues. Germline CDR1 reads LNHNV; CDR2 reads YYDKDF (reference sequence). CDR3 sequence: CATSSYSYEQYF. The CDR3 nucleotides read TGTGCCACCAGCAGTTATTCCTACGAGCAGTACTTC.

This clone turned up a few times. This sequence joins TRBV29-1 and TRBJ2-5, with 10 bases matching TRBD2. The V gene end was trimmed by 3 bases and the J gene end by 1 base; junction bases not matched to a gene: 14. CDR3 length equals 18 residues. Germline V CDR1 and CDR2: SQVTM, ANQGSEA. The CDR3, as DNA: TGCAGCGTTGATGGGTGGGGGACTAGCGTCAACGGCCAAGAGACCCAGTACTTC. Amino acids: CSVDGWGTSVNGQETQYF.

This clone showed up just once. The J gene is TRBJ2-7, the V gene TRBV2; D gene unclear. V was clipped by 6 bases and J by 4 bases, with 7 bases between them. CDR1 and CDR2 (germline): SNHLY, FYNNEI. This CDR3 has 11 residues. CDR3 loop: CASRREYEQYF. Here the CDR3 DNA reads TGTGCCAGCAGGAGAGAATACGAGCAGTACTTC.

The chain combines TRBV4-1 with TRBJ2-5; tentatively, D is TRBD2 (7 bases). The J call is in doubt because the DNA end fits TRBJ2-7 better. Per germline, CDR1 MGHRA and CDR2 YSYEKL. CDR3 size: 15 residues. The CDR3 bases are TGCGCCAGCAGCCATTGGGAGGGGGAAACCTACGAGCAGTACTTC. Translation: CASSHWEGETYEQYF.

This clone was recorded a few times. CDR3 DNA: TGTGCCAGCAGTATAACGGGGTCCTACAATGAGCAGTTCTTC. It is translated as CASSITGSYNEQFF. The genes are TRBV6-1 and TRBJ2-1, with D possibly matching TRBD2 (5 bases). CDR3 length: 14 residues. The V gene's germline CDR1 is MNHNS and CDR2 SASEGT. V shed 5 bases and J shed 1 base, with 9 bases lying between them.

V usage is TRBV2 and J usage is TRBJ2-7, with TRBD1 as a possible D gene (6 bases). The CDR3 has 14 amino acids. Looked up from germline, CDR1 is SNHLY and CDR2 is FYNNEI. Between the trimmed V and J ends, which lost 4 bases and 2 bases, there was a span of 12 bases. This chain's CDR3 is CASSGDRPPYEQYF. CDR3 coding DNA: TGTGCCAGCAGTGGCGACAGGCCCCCCTACGAGCAGTACTTC.

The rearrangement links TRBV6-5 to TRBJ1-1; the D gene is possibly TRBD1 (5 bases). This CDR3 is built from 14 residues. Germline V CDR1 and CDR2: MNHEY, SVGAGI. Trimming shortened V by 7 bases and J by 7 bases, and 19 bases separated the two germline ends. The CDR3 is CASTPMQGGSEAFF. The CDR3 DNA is TGTGCCAGCACCCCTATGCAGGGCGGGAGTGAAGCTTTCTTT.

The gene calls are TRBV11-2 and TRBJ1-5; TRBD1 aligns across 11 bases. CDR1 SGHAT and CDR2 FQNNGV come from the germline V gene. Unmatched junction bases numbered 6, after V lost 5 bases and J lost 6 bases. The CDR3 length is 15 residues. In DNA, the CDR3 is TGTGCCAGCAGCCTAGGGACAGGGGGACGTCAGCCCCAGCATTTT. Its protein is CASSLGTGGRQPQHF.

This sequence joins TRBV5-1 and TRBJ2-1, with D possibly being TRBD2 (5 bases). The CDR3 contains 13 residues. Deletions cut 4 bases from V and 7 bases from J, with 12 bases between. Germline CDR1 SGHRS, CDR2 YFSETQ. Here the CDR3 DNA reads TGCGCCAGCAGCACTTTACTAGGAAATGAGCAGTTCTTC. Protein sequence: CASSTLLGNEQFF.

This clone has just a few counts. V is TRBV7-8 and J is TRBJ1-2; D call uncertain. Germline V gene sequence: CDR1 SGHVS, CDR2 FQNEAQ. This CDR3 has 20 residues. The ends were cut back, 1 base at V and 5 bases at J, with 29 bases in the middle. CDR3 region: CASSLELSRHGNLRAYGYTF. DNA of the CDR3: TGTGCCAGCAGCTTAGAATTGTCGCGGCACGGCAATCTTAGAGCATATGGCTACACCTTC.

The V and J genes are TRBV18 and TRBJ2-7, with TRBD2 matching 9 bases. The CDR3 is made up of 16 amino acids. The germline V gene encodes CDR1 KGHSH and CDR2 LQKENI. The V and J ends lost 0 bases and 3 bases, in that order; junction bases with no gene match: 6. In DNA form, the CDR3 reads TGTGCCAGCTCACCACCCCGCGGGAGGGCGATCTACGAGCAGTACTTC. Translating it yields CASSPPRGRAIYEQYF.

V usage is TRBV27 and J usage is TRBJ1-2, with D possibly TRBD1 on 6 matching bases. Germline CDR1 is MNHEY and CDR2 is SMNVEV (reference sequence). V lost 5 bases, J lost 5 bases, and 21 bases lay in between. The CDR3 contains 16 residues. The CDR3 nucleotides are TGTGCCAGCAGTCCAGGGGACACACTACGATCTTATGGCTACACCTTC. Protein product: CASSPGDTLRSYGYTF.

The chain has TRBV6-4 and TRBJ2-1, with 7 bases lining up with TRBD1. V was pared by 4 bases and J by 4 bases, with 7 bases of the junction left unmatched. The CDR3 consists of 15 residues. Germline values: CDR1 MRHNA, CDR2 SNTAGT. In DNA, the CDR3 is TGTGCCAGCAGTGCCGACAGGGAGATGTACAATGAGCAGTTCTTC. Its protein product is CASSADREMYNEQFF.

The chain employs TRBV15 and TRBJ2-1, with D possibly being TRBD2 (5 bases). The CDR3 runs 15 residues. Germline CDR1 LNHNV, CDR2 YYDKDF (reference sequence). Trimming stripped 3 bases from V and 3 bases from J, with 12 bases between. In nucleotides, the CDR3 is TGTGCCACCAGCAGGATTAGCGACAACTACAATGAGCAGTTCTTC. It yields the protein CATSRISDNYNEQFF.

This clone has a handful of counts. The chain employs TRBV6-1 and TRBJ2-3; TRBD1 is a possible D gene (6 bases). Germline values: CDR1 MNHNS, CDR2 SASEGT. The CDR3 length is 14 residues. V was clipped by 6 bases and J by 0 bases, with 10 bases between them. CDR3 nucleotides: TGTGCCAGCAGGACCGACAGGAGCACAGATACGCAGTATTTT. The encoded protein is CASRTDRSTDTQYF.

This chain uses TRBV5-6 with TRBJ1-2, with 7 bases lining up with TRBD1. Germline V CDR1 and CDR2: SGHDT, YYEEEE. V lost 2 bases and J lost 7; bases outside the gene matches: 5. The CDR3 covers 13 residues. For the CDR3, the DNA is TGTGCCAGCAGCTTTACAGGGGTTGGTGGCTACACCTTC. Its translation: CASSFTGVGGYTF.

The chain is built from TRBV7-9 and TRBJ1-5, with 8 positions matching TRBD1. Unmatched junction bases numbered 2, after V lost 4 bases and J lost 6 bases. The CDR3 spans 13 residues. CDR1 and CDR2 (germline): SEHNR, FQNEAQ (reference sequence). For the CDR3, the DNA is TGTGCCAGCAGCTCGACAGGGGTTCAGCCCCAGCATTTT. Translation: CASSSTGVQPQHF.

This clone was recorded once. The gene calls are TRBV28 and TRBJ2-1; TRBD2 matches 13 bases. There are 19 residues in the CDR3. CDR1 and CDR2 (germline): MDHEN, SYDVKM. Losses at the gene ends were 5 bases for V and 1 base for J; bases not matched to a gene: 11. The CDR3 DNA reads TGTGCCAGCAGTCCCTCCGGACTAGCGGGAGTAGGTTCCTACAATGAGCAGTTCTTC. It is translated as CASSPSGLAGVGSYNEQFF. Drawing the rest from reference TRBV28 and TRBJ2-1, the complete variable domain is DVKVTQSSRYLVKRTGEKVFLECVQDMDHENMFWYRQDPGLGLRLIYFSYDVKMKEKGDIPEGYSVSREKKERFSLILESASTNQTSMYLCASSPSGLAGVGSYNEQFFGPGTRLTVL.

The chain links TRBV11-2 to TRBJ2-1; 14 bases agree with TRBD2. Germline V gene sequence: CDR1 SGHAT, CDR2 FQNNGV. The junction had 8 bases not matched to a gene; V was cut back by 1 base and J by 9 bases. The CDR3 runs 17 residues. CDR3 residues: CASSLGSGLAGVGEQFF. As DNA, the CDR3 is TGTGCCAGCAGCTTAGGTTCGGGACTAGCGGGAGTAGGTGAGCAGTTCTTC.

The CDR3 here is CASSLTGFGLAGEQFF. The CDR3 coding sequence is TGTGCCAGCAGCTTAACGGGGTTCGGGCTAGCAGGTGAGCAGTTCTTC. This chain links TRBV7-9 with TRBJ2-1, with a tentative D call TRBD2 (5 bases). Germline assignment: CDR1 SEHNR and CDR2 FQNEAQ (reference sequence). The CDR3 is 16 residues long. V was trimmed by 2 bases and J by 9 bases, leaving 20 bases between them.

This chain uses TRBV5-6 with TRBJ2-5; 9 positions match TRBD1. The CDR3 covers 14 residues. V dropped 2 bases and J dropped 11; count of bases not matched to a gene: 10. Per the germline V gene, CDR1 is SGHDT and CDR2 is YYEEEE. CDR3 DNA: TGTGCCAGCAGCTTAACACAGGGGGCGGGGGAGCAGTACTTC. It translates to CASSLTQGAGEQYF.

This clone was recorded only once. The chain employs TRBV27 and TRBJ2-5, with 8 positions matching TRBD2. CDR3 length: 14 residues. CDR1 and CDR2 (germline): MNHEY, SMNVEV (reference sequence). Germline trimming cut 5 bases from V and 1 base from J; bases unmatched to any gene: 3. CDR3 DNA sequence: TGTGCCAGCAGTCCGGGAGGGGGCCAAGAGACCCAGTACTTC. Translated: CASSPGGGQETQYF.

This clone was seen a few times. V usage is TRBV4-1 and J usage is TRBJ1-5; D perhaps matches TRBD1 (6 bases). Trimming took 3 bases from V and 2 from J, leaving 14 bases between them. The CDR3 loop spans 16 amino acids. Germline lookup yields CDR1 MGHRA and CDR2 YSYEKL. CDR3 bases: TGCGCCAGCAGCCACCTCACAGGGTATGGCAATCAGCCCCAGCATTTT. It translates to CASSHLTGYGNQPQHF.